This TCR beta chain is drawn from a study of PD-1 blockade in classical Hodgkin lymphoma. Whole-study findings and limits: CD4+ TCR diversity climbed significantly by C4D1, unlike CD8+ TCR diversity.

All patients relapsed after autologous stem cell transplantation, and brentuximab vedotin exposure varied. A remark on this clone: What it binds is unknown.

Here immunoSEQ multiplex PCR was the method, and the copy in TCRdb shows in-frame clones only, minus some. The sample consists of more than 90,000 clones, around 89% of them appearing once. The V gene's germline CDR1 is LNHDA and CDR2 SQIVND (reference sequence). The CDR3 loop spans 14 amino acids. Trimming at V came to 10 bases and at J to 6 bases, leaving 8 bases not matched to a gene. The rearrangement joins TRBV19 to TRBJ1-5; 11 nucleotides line up with TRBD1. The receptor was derived from a human donor with classical Hodgkin lymphoma. The starting material was peripheral blood mononuclear cells (PBMCs), obtained before the second cycle of nivolumab. The CDR3 sequence: CATTGTGGSQPQHF. Written as DNA, the CDR3 is TGTGCCACCACAGGGACAGGGGGATCTCAGCCCCAGCATTTT.